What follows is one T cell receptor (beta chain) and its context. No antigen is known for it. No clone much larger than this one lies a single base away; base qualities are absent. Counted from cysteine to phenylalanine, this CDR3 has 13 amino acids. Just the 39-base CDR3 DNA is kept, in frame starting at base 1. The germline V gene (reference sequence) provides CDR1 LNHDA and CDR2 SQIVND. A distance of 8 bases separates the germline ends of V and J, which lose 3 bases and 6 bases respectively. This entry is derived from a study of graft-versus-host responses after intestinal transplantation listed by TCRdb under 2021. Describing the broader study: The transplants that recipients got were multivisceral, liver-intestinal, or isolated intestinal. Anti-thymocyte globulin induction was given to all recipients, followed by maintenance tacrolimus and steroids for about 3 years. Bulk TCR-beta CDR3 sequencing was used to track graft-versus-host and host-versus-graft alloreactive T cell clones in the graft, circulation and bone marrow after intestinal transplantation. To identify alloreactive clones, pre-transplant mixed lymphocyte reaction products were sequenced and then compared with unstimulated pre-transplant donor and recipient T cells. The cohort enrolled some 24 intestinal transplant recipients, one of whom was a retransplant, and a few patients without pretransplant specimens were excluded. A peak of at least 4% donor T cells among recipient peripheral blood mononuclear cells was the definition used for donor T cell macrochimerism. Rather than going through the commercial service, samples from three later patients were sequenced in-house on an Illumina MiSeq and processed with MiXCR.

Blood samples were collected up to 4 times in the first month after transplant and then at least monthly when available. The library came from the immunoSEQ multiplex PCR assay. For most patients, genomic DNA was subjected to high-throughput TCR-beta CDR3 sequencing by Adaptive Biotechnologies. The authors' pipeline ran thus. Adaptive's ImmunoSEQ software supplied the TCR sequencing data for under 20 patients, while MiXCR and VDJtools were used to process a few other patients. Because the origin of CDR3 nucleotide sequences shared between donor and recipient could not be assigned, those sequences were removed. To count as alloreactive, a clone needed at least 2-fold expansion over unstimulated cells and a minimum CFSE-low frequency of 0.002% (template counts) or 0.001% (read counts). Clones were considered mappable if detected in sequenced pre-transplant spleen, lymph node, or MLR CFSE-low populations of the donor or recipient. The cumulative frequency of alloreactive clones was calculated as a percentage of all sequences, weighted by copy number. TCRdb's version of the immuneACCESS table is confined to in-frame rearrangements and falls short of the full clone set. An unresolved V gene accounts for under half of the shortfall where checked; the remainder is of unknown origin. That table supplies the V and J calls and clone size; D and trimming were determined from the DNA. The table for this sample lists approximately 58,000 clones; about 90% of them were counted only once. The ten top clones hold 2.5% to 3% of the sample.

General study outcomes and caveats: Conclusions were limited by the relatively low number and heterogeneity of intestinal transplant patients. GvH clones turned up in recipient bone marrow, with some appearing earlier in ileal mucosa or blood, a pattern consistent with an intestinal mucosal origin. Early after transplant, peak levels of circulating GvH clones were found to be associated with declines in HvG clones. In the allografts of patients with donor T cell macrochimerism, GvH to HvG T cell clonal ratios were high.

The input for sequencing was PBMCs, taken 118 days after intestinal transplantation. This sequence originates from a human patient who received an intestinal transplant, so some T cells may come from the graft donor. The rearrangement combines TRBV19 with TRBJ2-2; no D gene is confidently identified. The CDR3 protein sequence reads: CASSIWGSGELFF. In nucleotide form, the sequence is TGTGCCAGTAGTATCTGGGGATCCGGGGAGCTGTTTTTT.